The 2 T cell receptor beta chains below come from one sample, sequenced in a study of cytomegalovirus exposure and HLA in healthy donors. The PCR made use of 60 Vbeta and 13 Jbeta primers. Here immunoSEQ multiplex PCR was the method, and the copy in TCRdb shows in-frame clones only, minus some. This sample has over 150,000 clones, with 80% to 90% found just once. Sequencing was carried out using PBMCs. Receptors were obtained from a woman aged 25 to 39 in good health and CMV-seropositive.

The J gene is TRBJ2-1, the V gene TRBV29-1; D gene unclear. Trimming left V 1 base short and J 7 bases short, with 14 bases between. CDR3 length equals 14 residues. Germline assignment: CDR1 SQVTM and CDR2 ANQGSEA. The CDR3 coding sequence is TGCAGCGTTGAAGTCCCGCAAAGCTGGAATGAGCAGTTCTTC. As protein: CSVEVPQSWNEQFF.

V is TRBV4-1 and J is TRBJ1-2; 8 bases are a match to TRBD1. Germline lookup yields CDR1 MGHRA and CDR2 YSYEKL. The CDR3 extends over 16 amino acids. Trimming cost V 0 bases and J 5 bases; bases outside gene matches: 8. This CDR3 reads CASSQEEGQVFYGYTF. The CDR3 DNA follows: TGCGCCAGCAGCCAAGAAGAGGGACAGGTTTTTTATGGCTACACCTTC.